The next 16 T cell receptor beta chains were all read from a single sample in a study of CD4+ T cells in melanoma. Sequenced by immunoSEQ multiplex PCR; TCRdb stores in-frame clones only, minus some. The sample includes about 50,000 clones, roughly nine tenths seen only once; the top ten take 10% to 15%. Sequenced input: peripheral blood. The receptors stem from a human donor with melanoma.

The chain joins TRBV16 to TRBJ1-1, with TRBD1 identical over 8 bases. J was trimmed by 5 bases and V by 4 bases; bases with no gene match: 9. Germline loops: CDR1 KGHSY, CDR2 FQNENV. The CDR3 is 15 residues long. CDR3 nucleotides: TGTGCCAGCAGCCGAGTCACAGGGGGGTATACTGAAGCTTTCTTT. Translated: CASSRVTGGYTEAFF.

J is TRBJ2-3 and V is TRBV5-1; D possibly matches TRBD1 or TRBD2 (5 bases each). The CDR3 consists of 15 residues. Trimming took off 4 bases at V and 1 base at J, with 13 bases between the two ends. The V gene's germline CDR1 is SGHRS and CDR2 YFSETQ. For the CDR3, the DNA is TGCGCCAGCAGCCCTGGTGGGACCGGCACAGATACGCAGTATTTT. It encodes CASSPGGTGTDTQYF.

The chain uses TRBV30 and TRBJ2-3; 11 nucleotides match TRBD2. CDR3 length equals 17 residues. Trimming at V came to 2 bases and at J to 5 bases, leaving 12 bases not matched to a gene. Germline V gene lookup returns CDR1 GTSNPN and CDR2 SVGIG (reference sequence). Written as DNA, the CDR3 is TGTGCCTGGAGTTTTATTCTGACTAGCGGGGTTGGAGATACGCAGTATTTT. Translation: CAWSFILTSGVGDTQYF.

This chain connects TRBV7-9 to TRBJ1-4; D gene ambiguous. The ends were cut back, 6 bases at V and 3 bases at J, with 11 bases in the middle. Germline V lookup: CDR1 SEHNR, CDR2 FQNEAQ (reference sequence). The CDR3 is made up of 14 amino acids. CDR3 amino acids: CASRSGEANEKLFF. The CDR3 nucleotides read TGTGCCAGCAGGAGCGGGGAGGCTAATGAAAAACTGTTTTTT.

CDR3: CASSYFSLTGELFF. CDR3 sequence (DNA): TGTGCCAGCAGTTACTTCTCCCTCACCGGGGAGCTGTTTTTT. V usage is TRBV6-6 and J usage is TRBJ2-2; D gene uncertain. The V end was cut by 1 base, the J end by 4 bases, with 7 bases between. CDR3 size: 14 residues. Germline V CDR1 and CDR2: MNHNY, SVGAGI (reference sequence).

The chain uses TRBV18 and TRBJ1-5; D possibly corresponds to TRBD1 (6 bases). This CDR3 is 15 amino acids long. Germline assignment: CDR1 KGHSH and CDR2 LQKENI. Trimming took 3 bases from V and 1 from J, leaving 10 bases between them. The CDR3 coding sequence is TGTGCCAGCTCACCTGACAGGATCAGCAATCAGCCCCAGCATTTT. Translation gives CASSPDRISNQPQHF. Supplemented by reference TRBV18 and TRBJ1-5, the full variable domain reads NAGVMQNPRHLVRRRGQEARLRCSPMKGHSHVYWYRQLPEEGLKFMVYLQKENIIDESGMPKERFSAEFPKEGPSILRIQQVVRGDSAAYFCASSPDRISNQPQHFGDGTRLSIL.

The rearrangement uses TRBV5-1 and TRBJ2-1, with 9 positions matching TRBD1. Unmatched junction bases numbered 1, after V lost 2 bases and J lost 7 bases. This CDR3 has 13 amino acids. CDR1 SGHRS and CDR2 YFSETQ come from the germline V gene. CDR3 coding DNA: TGCGCCAGCAGCTTCGACAGGGGGAATGAGCAGTTCTTC. Translated, it gives CASSFDRGNEQFF.

This clone was detected only a few times. The V call is TRBV5-1, the J call TRBJ2-4, with D perhaps TRBD2 (6 bases). There are 15 residues in the CDR3. The germline gives CDR1 SGHRS, CDR2 YFSETQ. V gave up 0 bases and J gave up 6 bases, with 13 bases separating them. The CDR3 sequence is CASSLDTRDSNIQYF. The CDR3 DNA is TGCGCCAGCAGCTTGGACACTAGGGACTCAAACATTCAGTACTTC.

The V call is TRBV15, the J call TRBJ2-7; 9 positions match TRBD2. With V trimmed by 0 bases and J by 4 bases, 7 bases remained unmatched. The CDR3 contains 16 residues. The germline V gene encodes CDR1 LNHNV and CDR2 YYDKDF (reference sequence). The CDR3 region is CATSRDTTSGLYEQYF. DNA for the CDR3: TGTGCCACCAGCAGAGATACAACTAGCGGGTTGTACGAGCAGTACTTC.

The chain employs TRBV18 and TRBJ1-2; TRBD1 agrees at 10 bases. The CDR3 is 14 residues long. The trim removed 3 bases at V and 2 bases at J, leaving 0 bases unmatched. The germline CDR1 and CDR2 sequences are KGHSH and LQKENI. The CDR3 DNA reads TGTGCCAGCTCACCGGACAGGGGGAACTATGGCTACACCTTC. It is translated as CASSPDRGNYGYTF.

The chain carries TRBV5-1 and TRBJ2-1, with a tentative D call TRBD1 (6 bases). Germline CDR1 reads SGHRS; CDR2 reads YFSETQ. V gave up 0 bases and J gave up 3 bases, with 10 bases separating them. CDR3 length: 15 amino acids. CDR3 nucleotide sequence: TGCGCCAGCAGCTTGGGTGGGGACAACTACAATGAGCAGTTCTTC. It is translated as CASSLGGDNYNEQFF.

The chain links TRBV7-9 to TRBJ2-3; no clear D. V gave up 1 base and J gave up 0 bases, with 11 bases separating them. Germline V gene lookup returns CDR1 SEHNR and CDR2 FQNEAQ (reference sequence). There are 16 residues in the CDR3. The CDR3 region has the DNA TGTGCCAGCAGCTTAGGGTTGCCGACTAGCACAGATACGCAGTATTTT. It translates to CASSLGLPTSTDTQYF.

The chain is built from TRBV5-1 and TRBJ2-2; a weak D match, TRBD1 (6 bases). Germline CDR1 SGHRS, CDR2 YFSETQ. The CDR3 loop spans 17 amino acids. Trimming pared 4 bases from V and 6 bases from J, leaving 22 bases between. The CDR3 coding sequence is TGCGCCAGCAGCGAGACCACAGGGCTGGGTGATTCCGGGGAGCTGTTTTTT. It encodes CASSETTGLGDSGELFF.

The chain joins TRBV5-1 to TRBJ2-7; TRBD1 matches 9 bases. CDR1 is SGHRS and CDR2 is YFSETQ in the germline V gene. This CDR3 has 16 residues. V dropped 0 bases and J dropped 2; count of bases not matched to a gene: 6. The CDR3 nucleotides are TGCGCCAGCAGCTTGGGGACCGGGACAGGGACCTACGAGCAGTACTTC. Translation: CASSLGTGTGTYEQYF.

This chain connects TRBV7-2 to TRBJ1-2; TRBD1 is a possible D gene (5 bases). CDR3 length: 13 amino acids. CDR1 and CDR2 from the germline V gene are SGHTA and FQGNSA. Trimming took off 4 bases at V and 7 bases at J, with 13 bases between the two ends. Here the CDR3 reads CASSSAGRAGYTF. The DNA of the CDR3 is TGTGCCAGCAGCTCCGCAGGGAGGGCTGGCTACACCTTC. Full variable domain (missing parts from reference TRBV7-2 and TRBJ1-2): GAGVSQSPSNKVTEKGKDVELRCDPISGHTALYWYRQSLGQGLEFLIYFQGNSAPDKSGLPSDRFSAERTGGSVSTLTIQRTQQEDSAVYLCASSSAGRAGYTFGSGTRLTVV.

The rearrangement uses TRBV7-2 and TRBJ1-5; the D is unclear. This CDR3 is 15 amino acids long. V lost 4 bases to trimming and J lost 4 bases, with 14 bases between them. Germline values: CDR1 SGHTA, CDR2 FQGNSA. The CDR3 region has the DNA TGTGCCAGCAGCTCAGCTGCCAGGTTAAATCAGCCCCAGCATTTT. Translation gives CASSSAARLNQPQHF.